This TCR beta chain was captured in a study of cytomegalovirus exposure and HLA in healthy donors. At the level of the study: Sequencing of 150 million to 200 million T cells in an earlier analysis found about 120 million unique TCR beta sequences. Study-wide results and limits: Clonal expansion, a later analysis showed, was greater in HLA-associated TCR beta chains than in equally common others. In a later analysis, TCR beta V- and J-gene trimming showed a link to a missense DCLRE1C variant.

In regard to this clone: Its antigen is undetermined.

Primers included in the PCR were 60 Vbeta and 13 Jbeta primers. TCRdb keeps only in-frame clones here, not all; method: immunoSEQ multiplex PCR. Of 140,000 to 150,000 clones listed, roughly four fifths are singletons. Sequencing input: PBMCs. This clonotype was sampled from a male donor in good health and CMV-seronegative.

CDR3 nucleotide sequence: TGTGCCAGCAGCGTAATTGACAGCTCCTACGAGCAGTACTTC. The encoded protein is CASSVIDSSYEQYF. This rearrangement joins TRBV9 to TRBJ2-7; D possibly corresponds to TRBD1 (5 bases). Trimming took off 1 base at V and 0 bases at J, with 8 bases between the two ends. Germline-derived CDR1 and CDR2 are SGDLS and YYNGEE. The CDR3 extends over 14 amino acids.